The clone carrying this T cell receptor beta chain was counted only a few times. Its antigen is unidentified. This entry belongs to a study of blood T cells in healthy people across ages. Notes on the study in general: Strongly correlated with naive T cell percentage was TCR beta diversity. Per-million-T-cell TCR beta diversity fell roughly linearly with age.

Through a sample-barcoded 5' primer and a J-beta primer mix, a second PCR was run for roughly 7 to 12 cycles. Carrying 12 random nucleotides, a template-switch adaptor labeled each individual cDNA molecule. From the 5' RACE reads, TCRdb called clonotypes with MiXCR, one entry per CDR3 protein. The sample holds hundreds of thousands of distinct CDR3 sequences, around 50% seen once. J lost 1 base, V lost 4 bases, and 7 bases had no gene match. In germline, CDR1 is SQVTM, CDR2 ANQGSEA. The CDR3 loop spans 15 amino acids. This chain links TRBV29-1 with TRBJ2-4; 7 nucleotides agree with TRBD1. Sequenced material: blood. This clonotype originated in a man aged 35-49 years in good health. CDR3 bases: TGCAGCGTTGCCTCGACAGGGTTGGCCAAAAACATTCAGTACTTC. Its translation is CSVASTGLAKNIQYF.